This T cell receptor beta chain comes out of a study of tumor and adjacent non-tumor tissue in lung cancer. Overall study context: On average, productive TCRbeta reads reached 4 million to 5 million per sample. Overall study results and limits: Top 100 clones took a larger repertoire share in normal lung. Higher tumor TCR diversity was associated with shorter survival.

A remark on this clonotype: Its antigen is as yet unknown. A junction end diverges from the germline sequence, so it may reflect a read error.

This sample's RNA came from whole unsorted tissue. CDR1 and CDR2 (germline): SGHNT, YENEEA. The CDR3 length is 16 residues. TCRbeta libraries were built with three rounds of nested PCR, modified from ARM-PCR. TCRdb ran MiXCR on the multiplex PCR reads and lists one entry per CDR3 protein. The sample lists about 110,000 distinct CDR3 sequences, 84% occurring once. The sequencing sample was made of lung tumor tissue. The TCR was taken from a man aged 70 or older with non-small cell lung cancer. The gene calls are TRBV11-3 and TRBJ1-4; D not resolved. CDR3 nucleotides: TGTACCAGCAGCTTAGTACGTGGAACGTCTAATGAAAAACAGTTTTTT. It specifies CTSSLVRGTSNEKQFF.